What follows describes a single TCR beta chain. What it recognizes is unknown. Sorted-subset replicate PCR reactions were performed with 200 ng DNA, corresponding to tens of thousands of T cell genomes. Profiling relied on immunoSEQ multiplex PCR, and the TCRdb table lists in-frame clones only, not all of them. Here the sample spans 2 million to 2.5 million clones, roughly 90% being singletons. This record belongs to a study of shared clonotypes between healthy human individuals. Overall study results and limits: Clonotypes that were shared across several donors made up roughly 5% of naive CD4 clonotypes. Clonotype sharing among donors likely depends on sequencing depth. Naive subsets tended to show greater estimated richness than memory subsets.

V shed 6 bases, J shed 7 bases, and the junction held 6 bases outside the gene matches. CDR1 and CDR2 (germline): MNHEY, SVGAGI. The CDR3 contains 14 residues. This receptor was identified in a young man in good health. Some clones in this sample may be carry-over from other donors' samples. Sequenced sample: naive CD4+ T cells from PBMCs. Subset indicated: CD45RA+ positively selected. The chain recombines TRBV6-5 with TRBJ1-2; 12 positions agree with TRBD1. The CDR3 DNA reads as TGTGCCAGCAGCCCGGGACAGGGGGCTGGTGGCTACACCTTC. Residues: CASSPGQGAGGYTF.